This passage covers 18 T cell receptor beta chains from one sample sequenced in a study of cytomegalovirus exposure and HLA in healthy donors. PCR primers comprised 60 Vbeta and 13 Jbeta primers. The repertoire was sequenced with immunoSEQ multiplex PCR; TCRdb's copy has only in-frame clones and lacks some. This table has roughly 44,000 clones, 81% appearing once. Input material: PBMCs. The receptors shown here come from a man aged 50 or older in good health and CMV-seronegative.

This chain uses TRBV7-3 with TRBJ1-2; D is undetermined. The CDR3 totals 14 residues. Germline loops: CDR1 SGHTA, CDR2 FQGTGA. The germline V and J ends were trimmed by 5 bases and 4 bases, with 14 bases remaining between them. The CDR3 bases are TGTGCCAGCAGCCCGGGTCCCACTTCCTATGGCTACACCTTC. It translates to CASSPGPTSYGYTF. The whole variable domain, filled in from reference TRBV7-3 and TRBJ1-2, reads GAGVSQTPSNKVTEKGKYVELRCDPISGHTALYWYRQSLGQGPEFLIYFQGTGAADDSGLPNDRFFAVRPEGSVSTLKIQRTERGDSAVYLCASSPGPTSYGYTFGSGTRLTVV.

The chain joins TRBV5-4 to TRBJ1-2, with D perhaps matching TRBD1 (5 bases). Trimming took 0 bases from V and 9 from J, leaving 15 bases between them. This CDR3 has 14 amino acids. Germline V gives CDR1 SGHNT, CDR2 YYREEE (reference sequence). DNA of the CDR3: TGTGCCAGCAGCTTGGGAGGGGAGGGCGGACGCTACACCTTC. Residues: CASSLGGEGGRYTF.

The genes are TRBV7-9 and TRBJ1-5; 9 positions match TRBD1. The CDR3 runs 14 residues. The J segment lost 5 bases and the V segment lost 7 bases, leaving 6 bases of the junction unmatched. Germline V CDR1 and CDR2: SEHNR, FQNEAQ (reference sequence). The CDR3 loop is CASTSGTGHQPQHF. CDR3 in DNA: TGTGCCAGCACCTCCGGGACAGGGCATCAGCCCCAGCATTTT.

This chain connects TRBV7-8 to TRBJ2-2, with 7 nucleotides matching TRBD1. Germline CDR1 is SGHVS and CDR2 is FQNEAQ. This CDR3 contains 16 residues. V shed 4 bases, J shed 0 bases, and the junction held 5 bases outside the gene matches. CDR3 coding DNA: TGTGCCAGCAGCTCCTGGACAGGAGCGAACACCGGGGAGCTGTTTTTT. It specifies CASSSWTGANTGELFF.

This chain uses TRBV7-9 with TRBJ1-6; TRBD1 aligns across 7 bases. The J segment lost 8 bases and the V segment lost 3 bases, leaving 4 bases of the junction unmatched. CDR1 SEHNR and CDR2 FQNEAQ come from the germline V gene (reference sequence). The CDR3 consists of 14 residues. The CDR3 nucleotides are TGTGCCAGCAGCTTCGGGACAGAGTATTCACCCCTCCACTTT. Translating it yields CASSFGTEYSPLHF.

CDR3 in DNA: TGCGCCAGCAGCCAAGATCAAAGGGAGGATGAAAAACTGTTTTTT. Translation: CASSQDQREDEKLFF. The chain employs TRBV4-3 and TRBJ1-4; D unclear. CDR1 LGHNA and CDR2 YSLEER come from the germline V gene. The CDR3 consists of 15 residues. Trimming left V 0 bases short and J 6 bases short, with 11 bases between.

This clone turned up a few times. V is TRBV6-5 and J is TRBJ2-5; 9 positions agree with TRBD2. Matching the DNA end better, TRBJ2-7 makes the J call doubtful. There are 16 residues in the CDR3. In germline, CDR1 is MNHEY, CDR2 SVGAGI. CDR3 DNA: TGTGCCAGCAGTTACTCGGGGACTAGCCACCCCGGCGAGCAGTACTTC. It codes for CASSYSGTSHPGEQYF.

The V call is TRBV19, the J call TRBJ1-1; maybe TRBD1 (6 bases). Between the trimmed V and J ends, which lost 1 base and 1 base, there was a span of 10 bases. Germline V lookup: CDR1 LNHDA, CDR2 SQIVND (reference sequence). The CDR3 sequence is 15 residues long. In DNA, the CDR3 is TGTGCCAGTAGTATAGTTGGGGGCGCGAACACTGAAGCTTTCTTT. Amino acids: CASSIVGGANTEAFF.

This chain links TRBV27 with TRBJ1-4; TRBD1 aligns across 12 bases. Germline V gives CDR1 MNHEY, CDR2 SMNVEV (reference sequence). V lost 5 bases, J lost 8 bases, and 3 bases stayed unmatched. This CDR3 comprises 14 residues. Written as DNA, the CDR3 is TGTGCCAGCAGTCGGGGACAGGGGGCGGAAAAACTGTTTTTT. This translates into CASSRGQGAEKLFF.

V and J are TRBV6-5 and TRBJ2-2; tentative D call: TRBD1 (5 bases). This CDR3 comprises 15 residues. The germline V gene has CDR1 MNHEY and CDR2 SVGAGI. V lost 10 bases, J lost 2 bases, and 17 bases lay in between. The CDR3 loop is CATSRAVVNTGELFF. DNA for the CDR3: TGTGCCACCAGCAGGGCGGTAGTTAACACCGGGGAGCTGTTTTTT.

About this clone: As the CDR3 is not closed by the conserved phenylalanine or tryptophan, this likely results from a read error. No DNA is shown, since the ends of the CDR3 on it are uncertain; the CDR3 is the one TCRdb lists. The chain combines TRBV6-1 with TRBJ2-3; the DNA was not compared with TRBD2, the D call given in the table. Looked up from germline, CDR1 is MNHNS and CDR2 is SASEGT. The CDR3 length is 11 residues, termini included. CDR3 sequence: CASSGSTSVGV.

DNA of the CDR3: TGTGCCAGCAGCGGACGTACAGGGTCGGGCTACGAGCAGTACTTC. Its translation is CASSGRTGSGYEQYF. The V call is TRBV7-8, the J call TRBJ2-7; the D gene is possibly TRBD1 (6 bases). The germline V gene encodes CDR1 SGHVS and CDR2 FQNEAQ. V was pared by 5 bases and J by 3 bases, with 17 bases between. The CDR3 is made up of 15 amino acids.

This clone was recorded once. The chain employs TRBV18 and TRBJ1-5; 8 bases map to TRBD1. CDR1 and CDR2 from the germline V gene are KGHSH and LQKENI. This CDR3 has 16 residues. Losses at the gene ends were 3 bases for V and 1 base for J; bases not matched to a gene: 5. CDR3 loop: CASSPGQGGSNQPQHF. CDR3 coding DNA: TGTGCCAGCTCACCCGGACAGGGTGGAAGCAATCAGCCCCAGCATTTT.

The chain couples TRBV19 to TRBJ2-5, with 9 bases identical to TRBD2. CDR1 is LNHDA and CDR2 is SQIVND in the germline V gene (reference sequence). This CDR3 spans 17 amino acids. V lost 7 bases to trimming and J lost 5 bases; unmatched junction nucleotides: 17. The CDR3 sequence is CASTEKASGVAGETQYF. The CDR3 region has the DNA TGTGCCAGTACCGAGAAGGCTAGCGGGGTCGCAGGGGAGACCCAGTACTTC.

The CDR3 region has the DNA TGTGCCAGCAGCTGGGGGACAGGGGGAAGGACTGAAGCTTTCTTT. The encoded protein is CASSWGTGGRTEAFF. This rearrangement joins TRBV7-9 to TRBJ1-1; 11 bases map to TRBD1. Trimming removed 4 bases from V and 5 bases from J; junction bases left unmatched: 6. The length of the CDR3 is 15 residues. The germline gives CDR1 SEHNR, CDR2 FQNEAQ (reference sequence).

The V gene is TRBV7-2, the J gene TRBJ2-1, with TRBD1 identical over 8 bases. The CDR3 is 15 residues long. Germline loops: CDR1 SGHTA, CDR2 FQGNSA. The V and J ends lost 5 bases and 1 base, in that order; junction bases with no gene match: 4. The CDR3 nucleotides read TGTGCCAGCAGCGCAGGACAGGGATCCTACAATGAGCAGTTCTTC. The encoded protein is CASSAGQGSYNEQFF.

This sequence joins TRBV27 and TRBJ2-3; TRBD2 matches 7 bases. Trimming removed 2 bases from V and 3 bases from J; junction bases left unmatched: 5. CDR3 length equals 15 residues. Germline loops: CDR1 MNHEY, CDR2 SMNVEV (reference sequence). The CDR3 coding sequence is TGTGCCAGCAGTTTAGGTGGGAGGGTAACAGATACGCAGTATTTT. Translating gives CASSLGGRVTDTQYF.

This chain joins TRBV11-2 and TRBJ2-3; 8 bases line up with TRBD1. J gave up 1 base and V 5 bases, and 5 bases lay outside the gene matches. Germline-derived CDR1 and CDR2 are SGHAT and FQNNGV. This CDR3 region has 15 residues. As DNA, the CDR3 is TGTGCCAGCAGCCAGGGGGCAGGGGGCACAGATACGCAGTATTTT. It translates to CASSQGAGGTDTQYF.